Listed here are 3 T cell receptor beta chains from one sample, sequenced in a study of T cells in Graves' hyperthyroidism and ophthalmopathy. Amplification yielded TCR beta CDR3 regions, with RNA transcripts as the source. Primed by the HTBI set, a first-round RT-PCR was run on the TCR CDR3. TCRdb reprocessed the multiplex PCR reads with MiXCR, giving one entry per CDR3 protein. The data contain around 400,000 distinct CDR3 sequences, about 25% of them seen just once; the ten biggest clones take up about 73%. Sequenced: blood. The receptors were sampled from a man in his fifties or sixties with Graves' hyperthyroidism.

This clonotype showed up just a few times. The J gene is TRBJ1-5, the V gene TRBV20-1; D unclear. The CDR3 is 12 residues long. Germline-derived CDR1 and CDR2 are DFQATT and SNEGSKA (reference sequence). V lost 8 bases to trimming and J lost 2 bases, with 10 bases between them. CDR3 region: CSTGVGNQPQHF. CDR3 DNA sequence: TGCAGTACCGGGGTGGGCAATCAGCCCCAGCATTTT.

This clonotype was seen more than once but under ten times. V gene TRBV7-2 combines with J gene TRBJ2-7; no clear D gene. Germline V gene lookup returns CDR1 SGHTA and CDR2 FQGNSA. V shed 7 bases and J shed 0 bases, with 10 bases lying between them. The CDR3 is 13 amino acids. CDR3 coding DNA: TGTGCCAGCATCGACTCGAGCTCCTACGAGCAGTACTTC. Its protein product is CASIDSSSYEQYF.

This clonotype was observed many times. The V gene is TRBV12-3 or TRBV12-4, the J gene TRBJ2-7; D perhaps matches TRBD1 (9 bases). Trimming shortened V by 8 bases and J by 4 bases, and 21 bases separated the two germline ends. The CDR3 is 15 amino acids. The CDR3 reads CASREGGTGRYEQYF. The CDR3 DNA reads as TGTGCCAGCCGGGAGGGCGGGACAGGGAGGTACGAGCAGTACTTC.